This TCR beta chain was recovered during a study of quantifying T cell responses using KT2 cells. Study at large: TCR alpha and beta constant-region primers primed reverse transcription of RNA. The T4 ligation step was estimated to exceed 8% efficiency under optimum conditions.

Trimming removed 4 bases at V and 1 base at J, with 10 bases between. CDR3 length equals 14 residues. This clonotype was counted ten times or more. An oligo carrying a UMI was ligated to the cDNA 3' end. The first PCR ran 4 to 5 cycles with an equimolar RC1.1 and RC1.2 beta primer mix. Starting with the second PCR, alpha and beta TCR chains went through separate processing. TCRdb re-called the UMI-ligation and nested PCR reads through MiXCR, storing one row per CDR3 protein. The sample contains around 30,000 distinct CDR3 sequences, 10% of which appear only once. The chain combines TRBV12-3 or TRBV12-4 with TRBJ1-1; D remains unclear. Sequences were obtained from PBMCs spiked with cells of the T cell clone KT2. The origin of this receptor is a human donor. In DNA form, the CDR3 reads TGTGCCAGCAGTTCGTCTAGGAGGAACACTGAAGCTTTCTTT. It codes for CASSSSRRNTEAFF.